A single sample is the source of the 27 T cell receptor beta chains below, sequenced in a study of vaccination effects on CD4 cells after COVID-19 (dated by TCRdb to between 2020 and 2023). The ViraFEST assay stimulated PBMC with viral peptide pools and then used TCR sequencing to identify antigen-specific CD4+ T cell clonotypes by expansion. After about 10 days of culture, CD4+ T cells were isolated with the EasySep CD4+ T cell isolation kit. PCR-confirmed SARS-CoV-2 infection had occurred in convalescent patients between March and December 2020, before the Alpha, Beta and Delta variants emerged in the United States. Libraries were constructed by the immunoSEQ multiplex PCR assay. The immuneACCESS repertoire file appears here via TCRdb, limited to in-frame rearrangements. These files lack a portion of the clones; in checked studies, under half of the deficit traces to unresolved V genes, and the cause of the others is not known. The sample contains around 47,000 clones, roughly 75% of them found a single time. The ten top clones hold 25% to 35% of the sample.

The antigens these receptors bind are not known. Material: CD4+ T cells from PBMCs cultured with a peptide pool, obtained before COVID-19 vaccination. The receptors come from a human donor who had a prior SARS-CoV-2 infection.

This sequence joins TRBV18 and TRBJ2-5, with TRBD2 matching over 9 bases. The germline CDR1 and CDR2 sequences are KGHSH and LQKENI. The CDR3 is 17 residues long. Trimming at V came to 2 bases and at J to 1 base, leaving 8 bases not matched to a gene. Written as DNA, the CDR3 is TGTGCCAGCTCACCAACCGCGCCTAGCGGGACCCAAGAGACCCAGTACTTC. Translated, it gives CASSPTAPSGTQETQYF.

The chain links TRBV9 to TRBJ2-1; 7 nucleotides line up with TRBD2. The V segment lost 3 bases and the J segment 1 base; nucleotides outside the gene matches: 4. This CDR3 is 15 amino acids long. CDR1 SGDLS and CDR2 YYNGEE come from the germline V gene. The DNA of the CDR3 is TGTGCCAGCAGCGAGTCTAGCGGTTCCTACAATGAGCAGTTCTTC. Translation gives CASSESSGSYNEQFF. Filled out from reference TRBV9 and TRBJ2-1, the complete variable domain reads DSGVTQTPKHLITATGQRVTLRCSPRSGDLSVYWYQQSLDQGLQFLIQYYNGEERAKGNILERFSAQQFPDLHSELNLSSLELGDSALYFCASSESSGSYNEQFFGPGTRLTVL.

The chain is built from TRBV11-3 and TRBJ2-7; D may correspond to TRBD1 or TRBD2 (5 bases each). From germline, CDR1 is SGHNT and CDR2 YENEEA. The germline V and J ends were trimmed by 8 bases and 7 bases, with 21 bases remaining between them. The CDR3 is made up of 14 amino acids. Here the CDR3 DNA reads TGTGCCAGCCGGGACCATTCACTAGTCGAGGAGCAGTACTTC. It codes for CASRDHSLVEEQYF.

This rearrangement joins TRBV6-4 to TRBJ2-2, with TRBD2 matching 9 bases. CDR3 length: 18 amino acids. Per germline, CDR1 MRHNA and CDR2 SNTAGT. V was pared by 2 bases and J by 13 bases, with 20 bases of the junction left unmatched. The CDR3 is CASSDAGEEKREEVVLFF. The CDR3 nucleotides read TGTGCCAGCAGTGACGCTGGGGAGGAAAAGCGGGAGGAAGTTGTGCTGTTTTTT.

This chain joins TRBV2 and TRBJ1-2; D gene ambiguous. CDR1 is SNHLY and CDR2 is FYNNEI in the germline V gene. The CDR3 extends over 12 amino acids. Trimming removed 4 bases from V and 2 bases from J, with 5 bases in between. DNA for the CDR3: TGTGCCAGCAGTGCGGGGAACTATGGCTACACCTTC. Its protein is CASSAGNYGYTF.

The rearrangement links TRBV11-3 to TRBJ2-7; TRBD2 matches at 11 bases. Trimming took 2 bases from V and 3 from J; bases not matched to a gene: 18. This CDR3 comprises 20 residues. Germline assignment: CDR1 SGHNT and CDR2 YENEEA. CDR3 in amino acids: CASSLSLRLAGQKDIYEQYF. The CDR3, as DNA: TGTGCCAGCAGCTTAAGTCTAAGACTAGCGGGGCAGAAAGATATCTACGAGCAGTACTTC.

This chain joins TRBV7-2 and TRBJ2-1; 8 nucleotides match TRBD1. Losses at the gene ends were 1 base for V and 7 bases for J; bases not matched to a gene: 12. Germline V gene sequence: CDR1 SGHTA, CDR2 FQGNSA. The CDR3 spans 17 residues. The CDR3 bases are TGTGCCAGCAGCTTAGGTTTCGGCAGGGGGCGAGGGAATGAGCAGTTCTTC. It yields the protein CASSLGFGRGRGNEQFF.

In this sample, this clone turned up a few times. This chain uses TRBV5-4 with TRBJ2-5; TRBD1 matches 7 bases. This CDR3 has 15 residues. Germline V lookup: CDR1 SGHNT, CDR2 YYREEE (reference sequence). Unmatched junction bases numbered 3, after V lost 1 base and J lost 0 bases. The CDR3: CASSLMTGYQETQYF. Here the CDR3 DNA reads TGTGCCAGCAGCTTGATGACAGGGTACCAAGAGACCCAGTACTTC. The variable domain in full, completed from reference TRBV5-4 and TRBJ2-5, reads ETGVTQSPTHLIKTRGQQVTLRCSSQSGHNTVSWYQQALGQGPQFIFQYYREEENGRGNFPPRFSGLQFPNYSSELNVNALELDDSALYLCASSLMTGYQETQYFGPGTRLLVL.

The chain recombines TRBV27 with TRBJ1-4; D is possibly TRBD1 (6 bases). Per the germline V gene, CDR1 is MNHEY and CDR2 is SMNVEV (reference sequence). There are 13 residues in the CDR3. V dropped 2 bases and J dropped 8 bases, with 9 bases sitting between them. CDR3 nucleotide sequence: TGTGCCAGCAGTTTAACAGGGCAAGAAAAACTGTTTTTT. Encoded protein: CASSLTGQEKLFF. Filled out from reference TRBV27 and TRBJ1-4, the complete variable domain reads EAQVTQNPRYLITVTGKKLTVTCSQNMNHEYMSWYRQDPGLGLRQIYYSMNVEVTDKGDVPEGYKVSRKEKRNFPLILESPSPNQTSLYFCASSLTGQEKLFFGSGTQLSVL.

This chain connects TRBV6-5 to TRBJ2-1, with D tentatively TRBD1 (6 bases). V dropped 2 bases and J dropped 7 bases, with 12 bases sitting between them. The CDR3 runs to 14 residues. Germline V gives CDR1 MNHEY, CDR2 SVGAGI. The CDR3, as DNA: TGTGCCAGCAGTTACACCAAACAGGGTAATGAGCAGTTCTTC. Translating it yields CASSYTKQGNEQFF.

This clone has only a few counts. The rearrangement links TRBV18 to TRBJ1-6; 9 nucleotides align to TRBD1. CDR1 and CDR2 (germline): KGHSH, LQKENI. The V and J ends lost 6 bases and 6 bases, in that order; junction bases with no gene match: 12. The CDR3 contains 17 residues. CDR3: CASSPRTQTGGNSPLHF. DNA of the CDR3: TGTGCCAGCTCCCCGCGGACCCAGACAGGGGGTAATTCACCCCTCCACTTT.

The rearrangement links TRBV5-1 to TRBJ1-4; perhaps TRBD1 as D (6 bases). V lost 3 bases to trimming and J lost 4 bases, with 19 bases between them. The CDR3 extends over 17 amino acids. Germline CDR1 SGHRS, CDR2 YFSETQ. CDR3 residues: CASSSGRGQDFNEKLFF. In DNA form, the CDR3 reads TGCGCCAGCAGCTCCGGGCGGGGGCAGGACTTTAATGAAAAACTGTTTTTT.

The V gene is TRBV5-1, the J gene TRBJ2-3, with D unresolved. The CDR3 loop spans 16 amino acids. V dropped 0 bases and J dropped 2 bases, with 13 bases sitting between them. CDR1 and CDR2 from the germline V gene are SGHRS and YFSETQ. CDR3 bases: TGCGCCAGCAGCTTGGGTGGCCAACACCCCACAGATACGCAGTATTTT. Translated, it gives CASSLGGQHPTDTQYF.

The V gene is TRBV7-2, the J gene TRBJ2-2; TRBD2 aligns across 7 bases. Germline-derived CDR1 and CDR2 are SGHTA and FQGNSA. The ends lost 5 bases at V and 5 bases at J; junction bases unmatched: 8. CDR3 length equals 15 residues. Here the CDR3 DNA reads TGTGCCAGCAGCACACGGACTAGTGGGACCGGGGAGCTGTTTTTT. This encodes CASSTRTSGTGELFF.

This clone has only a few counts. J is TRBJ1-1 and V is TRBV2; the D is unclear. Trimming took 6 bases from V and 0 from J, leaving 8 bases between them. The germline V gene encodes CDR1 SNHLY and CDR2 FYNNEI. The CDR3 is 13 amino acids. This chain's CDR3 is CASSPEMNTEAFF. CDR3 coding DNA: TGTGCCAGCAGCCCCGAAATGAACACTGAAGCTTTCTTT. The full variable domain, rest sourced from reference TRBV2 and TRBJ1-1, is EPEVTQTPSHQVTQMGQEVILRCVPISNHLYFYWYRQILGQKVEFLVSFYNNEISEKSEIFDDQFSVERPDGSNFTLKIRSTKLEDSAMYFCASSPEMNTEAFFGQGTRLTVV.

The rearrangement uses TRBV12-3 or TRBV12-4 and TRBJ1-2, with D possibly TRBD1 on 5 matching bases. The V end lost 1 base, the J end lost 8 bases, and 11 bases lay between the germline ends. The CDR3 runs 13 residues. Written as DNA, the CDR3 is TGTGCCAGCAGTTTAGGCCGGGACGGCGGCTACACCTTC. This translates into CASSLGRDGGYTF.

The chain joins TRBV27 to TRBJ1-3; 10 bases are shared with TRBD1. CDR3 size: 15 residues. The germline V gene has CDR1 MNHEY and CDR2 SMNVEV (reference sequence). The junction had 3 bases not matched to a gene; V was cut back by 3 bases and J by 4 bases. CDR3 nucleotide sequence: TGTGCCAGCAGTTTCGGGACAGGGGTCGGAAACACCATATATTTT. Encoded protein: CASSFGTGVGNTIYF.

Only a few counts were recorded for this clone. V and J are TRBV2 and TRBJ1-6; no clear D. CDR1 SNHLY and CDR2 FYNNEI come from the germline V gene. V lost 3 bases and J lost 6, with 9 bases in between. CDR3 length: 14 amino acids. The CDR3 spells CASSELQPNSPLHF. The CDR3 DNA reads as TGTGCCAGCAGTGAGTTACAGCCTAATTCACCCCTCCACTTT.

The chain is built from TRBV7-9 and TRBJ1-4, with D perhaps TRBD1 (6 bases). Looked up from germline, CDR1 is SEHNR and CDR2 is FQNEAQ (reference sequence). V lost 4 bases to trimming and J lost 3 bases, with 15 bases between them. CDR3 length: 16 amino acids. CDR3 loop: CASSSRAGAANEKLFF. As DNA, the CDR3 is TGTGCCAGCAGCTCGAGGGCGGGGGCTGCTAATGAAAAACTGTTTTTT.

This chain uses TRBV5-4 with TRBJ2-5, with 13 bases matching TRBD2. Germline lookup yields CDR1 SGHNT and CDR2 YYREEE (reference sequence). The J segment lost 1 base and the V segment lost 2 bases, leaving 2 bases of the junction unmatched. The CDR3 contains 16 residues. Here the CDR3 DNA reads TGTGCCAGCAGCTTAGGACTAGCGGGAGTCCAAGAGACCCAGTACTTC. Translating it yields CASSLGLAGVQETQYF. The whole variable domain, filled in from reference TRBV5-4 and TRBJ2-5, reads ETGVTQSPTHLIKTRGQQVTLRCSSQSGHNTVSWYQQALGQGPQFIFQYYREEENGRGNFPPRFSGLQFPNYSSELNVNALELDDSALYLCASSLGLAGVQETQYFGPGTRLLVL.

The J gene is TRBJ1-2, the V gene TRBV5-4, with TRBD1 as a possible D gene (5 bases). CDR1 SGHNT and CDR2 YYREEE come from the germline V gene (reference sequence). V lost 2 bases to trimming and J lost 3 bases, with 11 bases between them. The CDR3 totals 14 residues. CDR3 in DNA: TGTGCCAGCAGCTTAACCCTAGGGGACTATGGCTACACCTTC. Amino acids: CASSLTLGDYGYTF. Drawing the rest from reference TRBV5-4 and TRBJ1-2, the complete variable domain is ETGVTQSPTHLIKTRGQQVTLRCSSQSGHNTVSWYQQALGQGPQFIFQYYREEENGRGNFPPRFSGLQFPNYSSELNVNALELDDSALYLCASSLTLGDYGYTFGSGTRLTVV.

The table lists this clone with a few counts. The CDR3 nucleotides are TGTGCCAGCAGTGAATCTCTAGGGCCGTCTGGAAACACCATATATTTT. Translated: CASSESLGPSGNTIYF. This sequence joins TRBV2 and TRBJ1-3; D uncertain. Germline lookup yields CDR1 SNHLY and CDR2 FYNNEI. The length of the CDR3 is 16 residues. The ends were cut back, 2 bases at V and 1 base at J, with 12 bases in the middle.

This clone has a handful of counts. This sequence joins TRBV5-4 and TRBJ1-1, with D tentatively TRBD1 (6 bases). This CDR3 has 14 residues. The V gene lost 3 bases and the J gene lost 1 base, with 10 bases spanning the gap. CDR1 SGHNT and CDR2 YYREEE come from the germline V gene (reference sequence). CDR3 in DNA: TGTGCCAGCAGCTCCGGACAGCCGAACACTGAAGCTTTCTTT. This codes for CASSSGQPNTEAFF.

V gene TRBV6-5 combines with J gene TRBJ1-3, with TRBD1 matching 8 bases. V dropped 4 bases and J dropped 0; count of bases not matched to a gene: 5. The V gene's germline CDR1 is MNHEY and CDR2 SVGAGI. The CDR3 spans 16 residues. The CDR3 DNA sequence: TGTGCCAGCAGTTTACAGGGGGTGCTCTCTGGAAACACCATATATTTT. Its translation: CASSLQGVLSGNTIYF.

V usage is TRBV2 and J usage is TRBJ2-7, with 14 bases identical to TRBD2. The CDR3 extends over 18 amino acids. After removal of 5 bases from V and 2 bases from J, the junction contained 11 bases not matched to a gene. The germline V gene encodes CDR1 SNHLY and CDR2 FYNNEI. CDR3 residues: CASSRTGTSGSHAYEQYF. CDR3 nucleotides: TGTGCCAGCAGTAGAACCGGGACTAGCGGGAGTCATGCCTACGAGCAGTACTTC. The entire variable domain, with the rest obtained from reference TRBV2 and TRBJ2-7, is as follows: EPEVTQTPSHQVTQMGQEVILRCVPISNHLYFYWYRQILGQKVEFLVSFYNNEISEKSEIFDDQFSVERPDGSNFTLKIRSTKLEDSAMYFCASSRTGTSGSHAYEQYFGPGTRLTVT.

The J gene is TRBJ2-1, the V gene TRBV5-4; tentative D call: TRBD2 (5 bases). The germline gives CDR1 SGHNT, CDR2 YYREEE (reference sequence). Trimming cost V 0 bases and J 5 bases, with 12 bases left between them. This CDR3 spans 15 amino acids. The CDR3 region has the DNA TGTGCCAGCAGCTTGGGGGTAGCCGGGGACAATGAGCAGTTCTTC. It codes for CASSLGVAGDNEQFF.

The CDR3: CSGTGIGEQYF. CDR3 bases: TGCAGCGGGACAGGCATCGGAGAGCAGTACTTC. The chain carries TRBV20-1 and TRBJ2-7, with 8 bases aligning to TRBD1. The germline V gene encodes CDR1 DFQATT and CDR2 SNEGSKA (reference sequence). This CDR3 region has 11 residues.